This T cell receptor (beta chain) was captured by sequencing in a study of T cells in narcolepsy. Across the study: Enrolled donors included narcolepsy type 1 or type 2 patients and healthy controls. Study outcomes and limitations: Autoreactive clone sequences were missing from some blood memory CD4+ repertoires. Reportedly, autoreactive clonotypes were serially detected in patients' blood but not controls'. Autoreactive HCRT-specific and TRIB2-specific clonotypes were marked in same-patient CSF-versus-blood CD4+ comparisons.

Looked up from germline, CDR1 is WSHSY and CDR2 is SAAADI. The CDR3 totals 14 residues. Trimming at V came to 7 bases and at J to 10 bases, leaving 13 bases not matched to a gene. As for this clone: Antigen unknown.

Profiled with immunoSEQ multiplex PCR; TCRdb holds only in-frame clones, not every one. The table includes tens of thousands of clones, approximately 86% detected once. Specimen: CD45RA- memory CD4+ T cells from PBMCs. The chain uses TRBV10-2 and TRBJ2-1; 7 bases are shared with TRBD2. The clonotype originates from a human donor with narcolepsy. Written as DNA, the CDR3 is TGCGCCAGCATTAACCTTCGGGGGGTTGGCGAGCAGTTCTTC. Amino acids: CASINLRGVGEQFF.